The table lists the clone carrying this T cell receptor beta chain with many counts. Its target is unknown. Using RNA transcripts as the source, TCR beta CDR3 regions were amplified. Carried out on the TCR CDR3, a first-round RT-PCR used the HTBI primer set. Using its own MiXCR run on the multiplex PCR reads, TCRdb lists one record per CDR3 protein. The table lists about 700,000 distinct CDR3 sequences, around 13% of them singletons. This specimen comes from a study of T cells in Graves' hyperthyroidism and ophthalmopathy. Trimming took 5 bases from V and 4 from J, leaving 9 bases between them. This CDR3 contains 12 residues. CDR1 is SGHRS and CDR2 is YFSETQ in the germline V gene. Study results and caveats: Also found in blood were most expanded thyroid clonotypes above 0.001. Stable hyperthyroidism and ophthalmopathy were separated using 13 V-J signatures.

Reasons for excluding patients were uncontrolled infection, other autoimmune disease, pregnancy or lactation. Sequencing used blood. The chain links TRBV5-1 to TRBJ1-2; perhaps TRBD1 as D (6 bases). This TCR came from a woman aged 18-29 years with Graves' hyperthyroidism. The CDR3 nucleotides are TGCGCCAGCAGTTCACAGGGCTATGGCTACACCTTC. This translates into CASSSQGYGYTF.